This TCR beta chain was obtained from a study of blood T cells in healthy people across ages. Study observations and caveats: In the absence of known donor CMV status, changes in expanded clonotypes were possibly confounded.

Sample-barcoded 5' priming and a J-beta primer mix drove a second PCR of about 6 to 12 cycles. Each cDNA molecule, via a template-switch adaptor with 12 random nucleotides, was tagged. Every sample returned 2.5 million or more CDR3-containing paired-end reads. Via MiXCR, TCRdb re-called the 5' RACE reads, giving one row per CDR3 protein. The sample carries hundreds of thousands of distinct CDR3 sequences, 45% to 70% recorded once. V was pared by 3 bases and J by 4 bases, with 23 bases between. Germline loops: CDR1 SGHNT, CDR2 YYREEE (reference sequence). The CDR3 loop spans 18 amino acids. Points on this clonotype: Its specificity is unknown.

The source of this sequence is a man in his forties or fifties in good health. V is TRBV5-4 and J is TRBJ1-5; possibly TRBD1 for D (5 bases). Sequenced: blood. CDR3 loop: CASSSWVDVRDGNQPQHF. CDR3 coding DNA: TGTGCCAGCAGCTCCTGGGTCGACGTTCGGGACGGGAATCAGCCCCAGCATTTT. Variable domain in full (rest from reference TRBV5-4 and TRBJ1-5): ETGVTQSPTHLIKTRGQQVTLRCSSQSGHNTVSWYQQALGQGPQFIFQYYREEENGRGNFPPRFSGLQFPNYSSELNVNALELDDSALYLCASSSWVDVRDGNQPQHFGDGTRLSIL.